This is a list of T cell receptor beta chains from one sample in a study of vaccination effects on CD4 cells after COVID-19. Assay: immunoSEQ multiplex PCR; the TCRdb copy retains only in-frame clones and omits some. The data hold some 22,000 clones, with about 71% observed a single time. These TCRs are of unknown antigen specificity. Sequenced here: CD4+ T cells from PBMCs cultured with HCoV-OC43 spike peptides, sampled before COVID-19 vaccination. The receptors here all came from a human donor who received a COVID-19 vaccine. The CDR3 runs from the conserved cysteine through the conserved F or W. The D gene is left open where the match is weak. Clone size is shown for a subset of rows, as once, few, many or a class of expanded clone.

TRBV7-9,few,TRBD2,TRBJ2-2,TGTGCCAGCAGCCCACCCTCTAGCGGAAACACCGGGGAGCTGTTTTTT,CASSPPSSGNTGELFF
TRBV5-1,.,.,TRBJ2-5,TGCGCCAGCAGCGGCCTCGGACAGTCGCAAGAGACCCAGTACTTC,CASSGLGQSQETQYF
TRBV5-5,few,.,TRBJ2-5,TGTGCCAGCAGCTTGGACTCTGTGTTGGGAAGTGCTGAGACCCAGTACTTC,CASSLDSVLGSAETQYF
TRBV6-1,.,TRBD2,TRBJ2-1,TGTGCCAGCAGTGAAGGGACTAGCGGGAGGCATGAGCAGTTCTTC,CASSEGTSGRHEQFF
TRBV5-1,.,.,TRBJ2-7,TGCGCCAGCAGCTTGGTTGGGGGGCCGTACTACGAGCAGTACTTC,CASSLVGGPYYEQYF
TRBV24-1,.,.,TRBJ2-7,TGTGCCACCAGTACTGACAGGTCTCCCGAGCAGTACTTC,CATSTDRSPEQYF
TRBV9,.,.,TRBJ2-3,TGTGCCAGCAGCGTAGATTCCAGCACAGATACGCAGTATTTT,CASSVDSSTDTQYF
TRBV7-6,.,.,TRBJ2-7,TGTGCCAGCAGCTCGGGCTCTCTCGGGGAGCAGTACTTC,CASSSGSLGEQYF
TRBV5-4,.,TRBD2,TRBJ2-2,TGTGCCAGCAGCCCCCGGGGGGGGCGAACCGGGGAGCTGTTTTTT,CASSPRGGRTGELFF
TRBV18,.,.,TRBJ2-3,TGTGCCAGCTCTCGTTCGAAATCCGGGACAGATACGCAGTATTTT,CASSRSKSGTDTQYF
TRBV2,.,TRBD1,TRBJ2-4,TGTGCCACGGGACAGGGGTGGAACATTCAGTACTTC,CATGQGWNIQYF
TRBV5-5,.,TRBD1,TRBJ1-4,TGTGCCAGCAGGCCACCGGGACAGAACCTAAATGAAAAACTGTTTTTT,CASRPPGQNLNEKLFF
TRBV30,.,.,TRBJ1-2,TGTGCCTGCAGGGTAGACTATGGCTACACCTTC,CACRVDYGYTF
TRBV3-1/TRBV3-2,.,.,TRBJ2-7,TGTGCCAGCAGCCAAGTGGCGGGGGCGTCCTACGAGCAGTACTTC,CASSQVAGASYEQYF
TRBV12-3/TRBV12-4,.,.,TRBJ1-2,TGTGCCAGCAGCCGGATACAGGGCGACGGCTACACCTTC,CASSRIQGDGYTF
TRBV11-3,.,TRBD2,TRBJ2-3,TGTGCCAGCAGCTTAGGTCTAGCGGGAGGAGATACGCAGTATTTT,CASSLGLAGGDTQYF
TRBV9,.,TRBD1,TRBJ1-6,TGTGCCAGCAGCGAGAGACAGGGCTCTAATTCACCCCTCCACTTT,CASSERQGSNSPLHF
TRBV6-1,.,.,TRBJ2-7,TGTGCCAGCAGTGAAAGTAGCCACTACGAGCAGTACTTC,CASSESSHYEQYF
TRBV30,.,TRBD1,TRBJ2-2,TGTGCCTGGAGTCTTAGTCCGGGACAGGGGGCGGTCGGGGAGCTGTTTTTT,CAWSLSPGQGAVGELFF
TRBV4-1,.,TRBD1,TRBJ2-6,TGCGCCAGCAGCCAAGTGGGGGACAGGGATTTCCTACGGGCTCCCAACGTCCTGACTTTC,CASSQVGDRDFLRAPNVLTF
TRBV6-2/TRBV6-3,.,.,TRBJ1-4,TGTGCCAGCAGTGCCAGGGACGAGGCTAATGAAAAACTGTTTTTT,CASSARDEANEKLFF
TRBV6-6,.,.,TRBJ2-1,TGTGCCAGCACTCATACTCAACTGGATACTGAGCAGTTCTTC,CASTHTQLDTEQFF
TRBV2,.,.,TRBJ2-3,TGTGCCAGCAGAACGGGCCGTGGCACAGATACGCAGTATTTT,CASRTGRGTDTQYF
TRBV5-1,.,.,TRBJ1-1,TGCGCCAGCAGCTTGGGACAGATGAACACTGAAGCTTTCTTT,CASSLGQMNTEAFF
TRBV6-5,.,.,TRBJ1-4,TGTGCCAGCAGTTACGGGGGGCGGGCTAATGAAAAACTGTTTTTT,CASSYGGRANEKLFF
TRBV10-3,.,.,TRBJ2-2,TGTGCCATCAGTGATTCTGCTAACACCGGGGAGCTGTTTTTT,CAISDSANTGELFF
TRBV4-2,few,.,TRBJ2-1,TGTGCCAGCAGCCAAGATCCGTCGAATGAGCAGTTCTTC,CASSQDPSNEQFF
TRBV14,.,.,TRBJ2-3,TGTGCCAGCAGCCAAGATCGATCGGCAGATACGCAGTATTTT,CASSQDRSADTQYF
TRBV11-3,.,TRBD1,TRBJ2-6,TGTGCCAGCAGTTTGGGGATTGGACAGGGAAACTCTGGGGCCAACGTCCTGACTTTC,CASSLGIGQGNSGANVLTF